Listed below are T cell receptor beta chains from one sample, sequenced in a study of technical replicates of blood from a handful of donors. The method was immunoSEQ multiplex PCR; TCRdb's version includes in-frame clones alone and lacks a portion of them. The table includes 75,000 or so clones, just under 95% detected once. The sequenced sample was T cells isolated from PBMCs. These receptors originate from a human donor in good health. CDR3s include the opening cysteine and the closing phenylalanine or tryptophan. Each record gives: J gene, V gene, D gene, clone size, CDR3 DNA, CDR3 protein. The D gene is left open where the match is weak. Only some rows state a clone size, as once, few, many or a class for expanded clones.

>TRBJ2-1|TRBV7-3|TRBD2|NA
TGTGCCAGCAGCTTAAGGGGGACTAGCGGGAGGCCGGAGCAGTTCTTC
CASSLRGTSGRPEQFF
>TRBJ1-1|TRBV7-9|NA|NA
TGTGCCAGCAGCCCGGGGGACGCTCTCTTCACTGAAGCTTTCTTT
CASSPGDALFTEAFF
>TRBJ2-5|TRBV6-6|TRBD2|NA
TGTGCCAGCAATGGACTAGCGGGGGAGACCCAGTACTTC
CASNGLAGETQYF
>TRBJ1-1|TRBV10-1|NA|NA
TGCGCCAGTGAGGAAGCTTTCTTT
CASEEAFF
>TRBJ1-3|TRBV7-9|NA|few
TGTGCCAGCAGCTTACTCGGGTACGGAAACACCATATATTTT
CASSLLGYGNTIYF
>TRBJ1-2|TRBV6-5|NA|NA
TGTGCCAGCAGTTACTCTCTAAGGGGTGGCTATGGCTACACCTTC
CASSYSLRGGYGYTF
>TRBJ1-2|TRBV29-1|NA|NA
TGCAGCGTTGAGGCAGGGAACTATGGCTACACCTTC
CSVEAGNYGYTF
>TRBJ1-2|TRBV16|NA|NA
TGTGCCAGCAGCCCGGCCGGGATTAACTATGGCTACACCTTC
CASSPAGINYGYTF
>TRBJ2-7|TRBV7-6|TRBD2|NA
TGTGCCAGCAGCTTAGGGGCTAGCGGCTCCTACGAGCAGTACTTC
CASSLGASGSYEQYF
>TRBJ2-2|TRBV27|TRBD2|NA
TGTGCCAGCAGTTGGACTAGCGAGAACACCGGGGAGCTGTTTTTT
CASSWTSENTGELFF
>TRBJ1-2|TRBV9|NA|few
TGTGCCAGCAGCGTAGAGCAGGGACTGCTAGAGGGCTACACCTTC
CASSVEQGLLEGYTF
>TRBJ1-2|TRBV4-2|TRBD1|NA
TGTGCCAGCAGCCAAGTTGGGCTCCAGGGGGCGGGTGGCTACACCTTC
CASSQVGLQGAGGYTF
>TRBJ2-2|TRBV7-2|TRBD2|NA
TGTGCCAGCAGCTTTCTAGCGGCCGGGGAGCTGTTTTTT
CASSFLAAGELFF
>TRBJ2-7|TRBV4-2|NA|NA
TGTGCCAGCAGCCAAGGCGGGGCCGAGCAGTACTTC
CASSQGGAEQYF